This paragraph covers one T cell receptor (beta chain) sequence. What it recognizes is unknown. This CDR3 region has 14 residues. CDR1 SGHRS and CDR2 YFSETQ come from the germline V gene. Trimming cost V 0 bases and J 6 bases, with 13 bases left between them. This record comes from a study of beta chain features in type 1 diabetes. Study details: Age, gender and cell yields were similar between patients and healthy donors. Taken together, all samples contributed some 98 million examined sorted cells.

Whole-study findings and limits: Unsettled here was the matter of whether HLA type influences TCRB rearrangement. Sequencing used cDNA, and cells with high TCR expression could therefore be over-represented.

All of the isolated RNA was reverse transcribed, so expressed TCRB transcripts were sequenced. Assay used: immunoSEQ multiplex PCR; TCRdb lists only in-frame clones, some missing. The table shows 150,000 or so clones, with about 44% occurring only once. The sample comprised Tregs from blood. The receptor was isolated from a man between 18 and 35 years old in good health. The V call is TRBV5-1, the J call TRBJ2-7, with D unresolved. This chain's CDR3 is CASSLGLPPVEQYF. As DNA, the CDR3 is TGCGCCAGCAGCTTGGGGCTCCCCCCTGTCGAGCAGTACTTC.